These 3 T cell receptor beta chains share one sample of origin, sequenced in a study of blood T cell repertoires in COVID-19. Assay: immunoSEQ multiplex PCR; the TCRdb copy retains only in-frame clones and omits some. Of fewer than 300,000 clones listed, roughly 84% were seen once; the top ten hold 3.1%. The sequenced sample consisted of peripheral blood. The origin of the receptors is a woman aged 18-30 years with acute or convalescent COVID-19.

The rearrangement joins TRBV30 to TRBJ1-1; 11 bases agree with TRBD1. With 4 bases clipped from V and 8 bases from J, the junction kept 12 bases outside the gene matches. The CDR3 length is 15 residues. CDR1 is GTSNPN, CDR2 SVGIG, per germline (reference sequence). In DNA form, the CDR3 reads TGTGCCTGGACCCCGGACAGGGGGCTGGTATCCGAAGCTTTCTTT. Its translation: CAWTPDRGLVSEAFF. Using reference TRBV30 and TRBJ1-1 for the parts outside the CDR3, the full variable domain is SQTIHQWPATLVQPVGSPLSLECTVEGTSNPNLYWYRQAAGRGLQLLFYSVGIGQISSEVPQNLSASRPQDRQFILSSKKLLLSDSGFYLCAWTPDRGLVSEAFFGQGTRLTVV.

Details on this clone: The junction departs from the called germline gene at one end, perhaps through a read error. The chain is built from TRBV20-1 and TRBJ1-1; TRBD1 matches at 7 bases. CDR1 and CDR2 from the germline V gene are DFQATT and SNEGSKA (reference sequence). The CDR3 loop spans 11 amino acids. CDR3 sequence: CSARGQGSFLF. In DNA, the CDR3 is TGCAGTGCTAGAGGACAGGGAAGCTTCCTCTTT.

CDR3 coding DNA: TGCAGCGTCCGTCCCGGGACAGGGACCATGAGCACAGATACGCAGTATTTT. The encoded protein is CSVRPGTGTMSTDTQYF. This rearrangement joins TRBV29-1 to TRBJ2-3; TRBD1 matches 9 bases. The germline gives CDR1 SQVTM, CDR2 ANQGSEA. V was pared by 6 bases and J by 0 bases, with 13 bases of the junction left unmatched. The CDR3 is made up of 17 amino acids.